These T cell receptor beta chains were read from a single sample in a study of CD8+CD57+ T cells in acquired aplastic anemia. TCRdb recomputed calls from the reads with MiXCR, one row per CDR3 protein. The top ten hold 20% to 25% of the sample, which has 33,000 or so distinct CDR3 sequences, 76% seen once. The material sequenced was sorted CD4+, CD8+, or CD8+CD57+ T cells (not recorded which) from PBMCs. Every receptor here comes from a human donor in good health, serving as a control. The CDR3 runs from the conserved cysteine through the conserved F or W. The D gene is left open where the match is weak. Some rows have no size entry. The others give once, few or many, or a class for an expanded clone.

d_call,j_call,v_call,clone_size,cdr3_aa,cdr3_nt
NA,TRBJ2-5,TRBV7-8,medium-sized,CASRTDPQETQYF,TGTGCCAGTCGGACAGACCCCCAAGAGACCCAGTACTTC
TRBD2,TRBJ2-1,TRBV15,once,CATRKRGPYNEQFF,TGTGCCACCAGGAAGCGGGGCCCCTACAATGAGCAGTTCTTC
NA,TRBJ2-1,TRBV20-1,NA,CSARDGRGQFF,TGCAGTGCTAGAGATGGGAGAGGACAGTTCTTC
NA,TRBJ2-7,TRBV29-1,few,CSVRRGLGYEQYF,TGCAGCGTCCGACGGGGGCTGGGCTACGAGCAGTACTTC
NA,TRBJ1-1,TRBV20-1,NA,CSARIPSTEAFF,TGCAGTGCCCGTATCCCCAGCACTGAAGCTTTCTTT
TRBD1,TRBJ2-1,TRBV24-1,NA,CATSDQTGARDEQFF,TGTGCCACCAGTGACCAGACAGGGGCGAGGGATGAGCAGTTCTTC
NA,TRBJ1-4,TRBV10-2,NA,CAAMGGPNEKLFF,TGCGCCGCCATGGGGGGGCCTAATGAAAAACTGTTTTTT
NA,TRBJ1-4,TRBV10-3,NA,CAISETSVEKLFF,TGTGCCATCAGTGAGACCTCGGTTGAAAAACTGTTTTTT
NA,TRBJ1-3,TRBV25-1,NA,CASSDSAGNTGELFFGSGNTIYF,NA
TRBD2,TRBJ2-3,TRBV7-8,NA,CASSWGLAGGTDTQYF,TGTGCCAGCAGCTGGGGACTAGCGGGGGGCACAGATACGCAGTATTTT
TRBD1,TRBJ1-6,TRBV20-1,NA,CSAREGFPTGGRDSYNSPLHF,TGCAGTGCTAGAGAGGGTTTCCCGACAGGGGGACGGGACTCCTATAATTCACCCCTCCACTTT
NA,TRBJ2-1,TRBV24-1,once,CATSDRGSNEQFF,TGTGCCACCAGTGATCGAGGCTCAAATGAGCAGTTCTTC
TRBD2,TRBJ2-2,TRBV20-1,NA,CSASGGEKNTGELFF,TGCAGTGCTAGCGGGGGGGAAAAGAACACCGGGGAGCTGTTTTTT
TRBD2,TRBJ2-3,TRBV7-7,NA,CASSQGTSGTDTQYF,TGTGCCAGCAGCCAAGGGACTAGTGGCACAGATACGCAGTATTTT
TRBD2,TRBJ2-3,TRBV20-1,NA,CSALPSGEADTQYF,TGCAGTGCCCTCCCTAGCGGGGAGGCAGATACGCAGTATTTT
NA,TRBJ1-6,TRBV2,NA,CASSEETRGGGTLHF,TGTGCCAGCAGTGAAGAAACCCGAGGGGGAGGCACCCTCCACTTT
NA,TRBJ1-6,TRBV10-3,NA,CAISVTGVNSPLHF,TGTGCCATCAGCGTGACAGGAGTCAATTCACCCCTCCACTTT
NA,TRBJ1-5,TRBV2,NA,CASSVGDRDQPQHF,TGTGCCAGCAGTGTGGGCGACCGGGATCAGCCCCAGCATTTT
NA,TRBJ1-3,TRBV6-5,NA,CASSYFGRGAGNTIYF,TGTGCCAGCAGTTATTTTGGTCGCGGTGCCGGAAACACCATATATTTT
TRBD2,TRBJ2-1,TRBV5-1,few,CASSKLAGGLYNEQFF,TGCGCCAGCAGCAAATTAGCGGGGGGGCTCTACAATGAGCAGTTCTTC
NA,TRBJ1-2,TRBV29-1,few,CSVEDLGVSGYTF,TGCAGCGTTGAAGACCTCGGAGTAAGCGGCTACACCTTC
TRBD1,TRBJ1-6,TRBV20-1,NA,CSASRQTGSYNSPLHF,TGCAGTGCTAGCCGACAGACAGGGAGCTATAATTCACCCCTCCACTTT
NA,TRBJ1-1,TRBV15,NA,CATSRGSIGENTEAFF,TGTGCCACCAGCAGAGGTTCTATCGGGGAGAACACTGAAGCTTTCTTT
TRBD2,TRBJ2-3,TRBV25-1,few,CASSLLAGAGDTQYF,TGTGCCAGCAGTCTCCTAGCGGGAGCGGGCGATACGCAGTATTTT
NA,TRBJ2-7,TRBV7-9,NA,CASSWERQTSYEQYF,TGTGCCAGCAGCTGGGAAAGACAAACCTCCTACGAGCAGTACTTC
NA,TRBJ2-5,TRBV10-2,NA,CASRPPGETQYF,TGCGCCAGCAGACCACCCGGGGAGACCCAGTACTTC
NA,TRBJ1-6,TRBV5-1,NA,CASSFTPGRENSPLHF,TGCGCCAGCAGCTTTACTCCGGGTCGAGAGAATTCACCCCTCCACTTT
NA,TRBJ1-6,TRBV19,NA,CADKGGSPLHF,TGTGCCGACAAGGGGGGTTCACCCCTCCACTTT
NA,TRBJ1-5,TRBV7-2,medium-sized,CASSLADDYQPQHF,TGTGCCAGCAGCTTAGCGGACGATTATCAGCCCCAGCATTTT
NA,TRBJ1-1,TRBV5-1,NA,CASSWGLGTEAFF,TGCGCCAGCAGCTGGGGGCTTGGCACTGAAGCTTTCTTT
NA,TRBJ1-4,TRBV7-2,few,CASSLSTNEKLFF,TGTGCCAGCAGCTTATCAACTAATGAAAAACTGTTTTTT
NA,TRBJ1-3,TRBV2,NA,CASSEVGNTIYF,TGTGCCAGCAGTGAAGTCGGAAACACCATATATTTT
NA,TRBJ1-5,TRBV10-3,NA,CAISADRSNQPQHF,TGTGCCATCAGTGCAGACAGGAGCAATCAGCCCCAGCATTTT
TRBD2,TRBJ2-1,TRBV7-9,medium-sized,CASSPRRLAGGHPTQFF,TGTGCCAGCAGCCCGCGCCGACTAGCGGGGGGACACCCAACGCAGTTCTTC
NA,TRBJ1-3,TRBV10-2,NA,CASRFRHLSGNTIYF,TGTGCCAGCAGGTTCCGACATCTCTCTGGAAACACCATATATTTT
TRBD2,TRBJ2-7,TRBV29-1,NA,CSVELAGIYEQYF,TGCAGCGTTGAACTAGCGGGGATCTACGAGCAGTACTTC
TRBD2,TRBJ2-7,TRBV4-3,NA,CASSQEGSGGFYEQYF,TGCGCCAGCAGCCAAGAAGGAAGCGGGGGCTTCTACGAGCAGTACTTC
NA,TRBJ1-1,TRBV19,once,CASSMVGGTEAFF,TGTGCCAGTAGTATGGTCGGGGGCACTGAAGCTTTCTTT
TRBD1,TRBJ2-7,TRBV2,NA,CASRRDRNSYEQYF,TGTGCCAGCAGACGGGACAGGAACTCCTACGAGCAGTACTTC
NA,TRBJ1-1,TRBV24-1,NA,CATNGGVDTEAFF,TGTGCCACCAACGGGGGAGTGGACACTGAAGCTTTCTTT
NA,TRBJ2-7,TRBV7-9,few,CASSLARTTYEQYF,TGTGCCAGCAGCTTAGCGAGGACAACTTACGAGCAGTACTTC
NA,TRBJ2-7,TRBV15,many,CATSRDSPGSYEQYF,TGTGCCACCAGCAGAGATAGCCCAGGATCCTACGAGCAGTACTTC
NA,TRBJ2-7,TRBV29-1,few,CSVRPGTEQYF,TGCAGCGTAAGACCGGGGACCGAGCAGTACTTC
NA,TRBJ1-2,TRBV15,NA,CATSRGWDYGYTF,TGTGCCACCAGCAGGGGTTGGGACTATGGCTACACCTTC
TRBD1,TRBJ1-2,TRBV2,NA,CASSGSRGETNYGYTF,TGTGCCAGCAGTGGTTCCAGGGGGGAAACTAACTATGGCTACACCTTC
TRBD1,TRBJ2-1,TRBV7-3,NA,CASSPQGIENNEQFF,TGTGCCAGCAGCCCACAGGGGATCGAGAACAATGAGCAGTTCTTC
NA,TRBJ1-2,TRBV10-3,NA,CAIKSQERHYGYTF,TGTGCCATCAAATCACAGGAGCGTCACTATGGCTACACCTTC
NA,TRBJ1-1,TRBV2,once,CASSVANTEAFF,TGTGCCAGCAGTGTTGCGAACACTGAAGCTTTCTTT
NA,TRBJ2-3,TRBV7-2,NA,CASSRQSDTQYF,TGTGCCAGCAGCCGGCAGTCAGATACGCAGTATTTT
TRBD2,TRBJ2-5,TRBV2,NA,CASILAGKETQYF,TGTGCCAGCATACTAGCGGGAAAAGAGACCCAGTACTTC
TRBD1,TRBJ1-2,TRBV5-4,NA,CASYRQGVNYGYTF,TGTGCCAGCTATAGACAGGGGGTCAACTATGGCTACACCTTC
TRBD2,TRBJ2-1,TRBV11-2,NA,CASSLEGGGANEQFF,TGTGCCAGCAGCTTAGAGGGCGGGGGGGCGAATGAGCAGTTCTTC
TRBD1,TRBJ2-3,TRBV20-1,NA,CSALDRGSTDTQYF,TGCAGTGCTCTCGACAGGGGGAGCACAGATACGCAGTATTTT
NA,TRBJ2-7,TRBV29-1,once,CSVLPRGVGPGEQYF,TGCAGCGTCCTACCAAGGGGTGTTGGGCCCGGCGAGCAGTACTTC
TRBD1,TRBJ2-1,TRBV10-3,NA,CAISEPGTGGYEQFF,TGTGCCATCAGTGAGCCCGGGACAGGGGGCTATGAGCAGTTCTTC
NA,TRBJ2-5,TRBV29-1,NA,CSVEDRVGGGKVETQYF,TGCAGCGTTGAAGATCGGGTGGGAGGGGGCAAGGTGGAGACCCAGTACTTC
NA,TRBJ2-7,TRBV25-1,NA,CASSPHQSYEQYF,TGTGCCAGCAGTCCACACCAATCCTACGAGCAGTACTTC